This entry describes one T cell receptor (beta chain). Its matching antigen is unknown. In the PCR, 60 Vbeta and 13 Jbeta primers were used. The method was immunoSEQ multiplex PCR; TCRdb's version includes in-frame clones alone and lacks a portion of them. The data contain some 170,000 clones, 70% to 85% of them singletons. These data come from a study of cytomegalovirus exposure and HLA in healthy donors. Broader study findings: CMV serostatus was the sole immune exposure information available. In an earlier analysis, most TCR beta V segments were productive about 90% or about 30% of the time.

The V gene's germline CDR1 is LGHNA and CDR2 YSLEER. J was trimmed by 3 bases and V by 0 bases; bases with no gene match: 3. The CDR3 spans 16 residues. Sequencing used PBMCs. The chain couples TRBV4-3 to TRBJ2-2; 8 positions agree with TRBD2. This clonotype was sampled from a man aged 40-49 years in good health and CMV-seronegative. The CDR3 spells CASSQDTSGYTGELFF. The DNA for the CDR3 is TGCGCCAGCAGCCAAGACACTAGCGGTTACACCGGGGAGCTGTTTTTT.